Following are 15 T cell receptor beta chains from one sample sequenced in a study of CD8 T cells in ankylosing spondylitis (dated by TCRdb to 2017 to 2019). Libraries were made using 5' RACE. Instrument used: Illumina HiSeq 2500. Clones were called with MiXCR by TCRdb after fastp trimmed the public reads at Q25, and only in-frame beta chains were retained. Rows are unified per CDR3 protein, each entry keeping the most common DNA and genes. For this sample there are approximately 100,000 distinct CDR3 sequences; 24% appear just once. Roughly an eighth of the sample is held by the ten biggest clonotypes. Material for sequencing was synovial fluid, either unsorted or a sorted T cell fraction (not recorded which). These TCRs come from a male donor with ankylosing spondylitis.

This clonotype occurred a few times. This chain connects TRBV14 to TRBJ2-1; 12 nucleotides agree with TRBD1. V shed 0 bases, J shed 12 bases, and the junction held 24 bases outside the gene matches. The CDR3 has 21 amino acids. Germline lookup yields CDR1 SGHDN and CDR2 FVKESK. The CDR3 DNA follows: TGTGCCAGCAGCCAAGATTCTCCGGGACAGGGGGCAAGTCGAATACGGTTTGGGCAGTTCTTC. Translation gives CASSQDSPGQGASRIRFGQFF.

The chain uses TRBV14 and TRBJ2-1; 13 nucleotides agree with TRBD2. In germline, CDR1 is SGHDN, CDR2 FVKESK. CDR3 length equals 15 residues. Trimming took 3 bases from V and 8 from J; bases not matched to a gene: 4. CDR3 nucleotide sequence: TGTGCCAGCAGCCAGACTAGCGGGAGGAGGGATGAGCAGTTCTTC. It translates to CASSQTSGRRDEQFF.

This clonotype was detected only a few times. The J gene is TRBJ2-1, the V gene TRBV4-2; TRBD2 matches 12 bases. This CDR3 comprises 19 residues. Germline lookup yields CDR1 LGHNA and CDR2 YNFKEQ. The V gene end was trimmed by 1 base and the J gene end by 6 bases; junction bases not matched to a gene: 13. CDR3: CASSQVRLGTSGLINEQFF. DNA for the CDR3: TGTGCCAGCAGCCAAGTTCGACTCGGGACTAGCGGGCTCATCAATGAGCAGTTCTTC.

This chain uses TRBV5-1 with TRBJ1-5; a possible D gene is TRBD1 (5 bases). The V and J ends lost 3 bases and 0 bases respectively, with 16 bases between them. CDR3 length: 17 amino acids. Germline V gives CDR1 SGHRS, CDR2 YFSETQ. As DNA, the CDR3 is TGCGCCAGCAGCTGGGGACCGACGAGCGATAGCAATCAGCCCCAGCATTTT. Its protein is CASSWGPTSDSNQPQHF.

This chain's CDR3 is CASRAQGSSSGNTIYF. CDR3 coding DNA: TGTGCCAGCAGAGCTCAGGGGTCCAGTTCTGGAAACACCATATATTTT. This chain connects TRBV28 to TRBJ1-3; D is perhaps TRBD1 (6 bases). The germline V gene has CDR1 MDHEN and CDR2 SYDVKM. The V end lost 6 bases, the J end lost 1 base, and 16 bases lay between the germline ends. The CDR3 contains 16 residues.

The sample holds many counts of this clonotype. The genes are TRBV6-1 and TRBJ1-6; no clear D. The CDR3 has 14 amino acids. Trimming took 4 bases from V and 10 from J, leaving 14 bases between them. CDR1 and CDR2 from the germline V gene are MNHNS and SASEGT. The CDR3 here is CASSAPPGWSPLHF. CDR3 DNA sequence: TGTGCCAGCAGTGCCCCCCCGGGGTGGTCACCCCTCCACTTT.

This sequence joins TRBV12-3 or TRBV12-4 and TRBJ2-2, with 8 bases fitting TRBD2. V lost 4 bases, J lost 5 bases, and 6 bases stayed unmatched. The CDR3 sequence is 15 residues long. This chain's CDR3 is CASSSGTSFTGELFF. The CDR3 DNA follows: TGTGCCAGCAGTTCCGGGACTAGTTTTACCGGGGAGCTGTTTTTT.

The V call is TRBV20-1, the J call TRBJ2-7; 12 nucleotides agree with TRBD2. V shed 6 bases and J 3 bases; nucleotides not matched to a gene: 9. CDR1 DFQATT and CDR2 SNEGSKA come from the germline V gene (reference sequence). This CDR3 has 15 amino acids. The CDR3 reads CSASASGRVFYEQYF. The CDR3 region has the DNA TGCAGTGCCAGTGCTAGCGGGAGGGTTTTCTACGAGCAGTACTTC.

This chain links TRBV12-2 with TRBJ2-5; the table's D call TRBD2 went unverified against the DNA. TRBV12-2 is a pseudogene locus. The CDR3 runs to 14 residues. The CDR3: CASRFKRDYKTQYF. The CDR3 region has the DNA TGTGCAAGTCGCTTCAAGCGGGATTATAAGACCCAGTACTTC.

This clonotype was observed a few times. V and J are TRBV6-2 or TRBV6-3 and TRBJ2-1; TRBD2 aligns across 12 bases. The CDR3 totals 17 residues. V lost 0 bases to trimming and J lost 5 bases; unmatched junction nucleotides: 5. Germline V lookup: CDR1 MNHEY, CDR2 SVGEGT. The CDR3 DNA sequence: TGTGCCAGCAGTTACTCGCTAGCGGGAGGGCCGCACAATGAGCAGTTCTTC. The encoded protein is CASSYSLAGGPHNEQFF.

The rearrangement uses TRBV20-1 and TRBJ2-1, with 10 positions matching TRBD1. Per the germline V gene, CDR1 is DFQATT and CDR2 is SNEGSKA (reference sequence). This CDR3 contains 14 residues. J gave up 7 bases and V 2 bases, and 5 bases lay outside the gene matches. The CDR3 loop reads CSARSGTGVNEQFF. CDR3 bases: TGCAGTGCTAGATCCGGGACAGGGGTGAATGAGCAGTTCTTC.

The V and J genes are TRBV5-1 and TRBJ2-3; the D gene is possibly TRBD2 (5 bases). CDR1 and CDR2 from the germline V gene are SGHRS and YFSETQ. The V end was cut by 0 bases, the J end by 2 bases, with 13 bases between. The CDR3 is made up of 16 amino acids. The CDR3 DNA sequence: TGCGCCAGCAGCTTGGATGTGGGAGAAGACACAGATACGCAGTATTTT. Translated: CASSLDVGEDTDTQYF.

This clonotype has only a few counts. The CDR3 loop reads CSASRTFWNTEAFF. CDR3 sequence (DNA): TGCAGTGCTAGTCGGACTTTTTGGAACACTGAAGCTTTCTTT. The genes are TRBV20-1 and TRBJ1-1; D gene ambiguous. V dropped 3 bases and J dropped 1 base, with 12 bases sitting between them. Germline CDR1 is DFQATT and CDR2 is SNEGSKA (reference sequence). CDR3 length: 14 amino acids.

The CDR3: CASSLHRGQDTQYF. The CDR3 DNA reads TGTGCCAGCAGTTTACATAGAGGGCAAGATACGCAGTATTTT. This chain uses TRBV12-3 or TRBV12-4 with TRBJ2-3; weak D call: TRBD2 (5 bases). This CDR3 region has 14 residues. The V end was cut by 2 bases, the J end by 5 bases, with 11 bases between.

This rearrangement joins TRBV2 to TRBJ1-6; D may be TRBD1 (5 bases). Trimming removed 6 bases at V and 6 bases at J, with 15 bases between. CDR1 and CDR2 (germline): SNHLY, FYNNEI. There are 15 residues in the CDR3. CDR3 DNA sequence: TGTGCCAGCAGAGCGACAGACTCCCTTAATTCACCCCTCCACTTT. Translated: CASRATDSLNSPLHF.